This T cell receptor beta chain originates from a study of neoadjuvant anti-PD-1 for oral cavity cancer. Findings and limits, study-wide: Only a few patients per response group were TCR-analyzed; validation needed.

PBMC libraries mostly used around 510 ng of input genomic DNA, with six replicates per sample. Some clones are missing from TCRdb's copy, which holds only in-frame ones; the method was immunoSEQ multiplex PCR. Found here are 15,000 to 20,000 clones, around 72% of them singletons; the top ten hold 2.7%. Germline CDR1 is DFQATT and CDR2 is SNEGSKA (reference sequence). The CDR3 extends over 11 amino acids. In regard to this clone: Its antigen is unidentified.

Patients were newly diagnosed with stage II-IVA oral cavity squamous cell carcinoma without prior systemic or radiation treatment. The clonotype comes from a person aged 35-79 years with oral cavity squamous cell carcinoma. This chain joins TRBV20-1 and TRBJ2-5; TRBD1 aligns across 7 bases. Here the sequenced sample was PBMCs, taken before nivolumab (anti-PD-1) treatment. The CDR3 nucleotides are TGCAGCTGGCAGGGGGTGGAGACCCAGTACTTC. This codes for CSWQGVETQYF.